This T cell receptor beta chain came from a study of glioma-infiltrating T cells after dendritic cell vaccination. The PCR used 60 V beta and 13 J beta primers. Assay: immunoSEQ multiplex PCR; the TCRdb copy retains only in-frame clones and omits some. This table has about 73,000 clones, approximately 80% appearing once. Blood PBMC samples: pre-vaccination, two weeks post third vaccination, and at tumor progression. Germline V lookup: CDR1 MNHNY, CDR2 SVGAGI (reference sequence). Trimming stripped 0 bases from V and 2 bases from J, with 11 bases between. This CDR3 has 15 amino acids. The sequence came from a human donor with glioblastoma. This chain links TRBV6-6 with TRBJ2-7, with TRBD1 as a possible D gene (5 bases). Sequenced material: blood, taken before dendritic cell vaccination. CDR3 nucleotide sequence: TGTGCCAGCAGTTACTCGCTCGACAGTGCCTACGAGCAGTACTTC. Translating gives CASSYSLDSAYEQYF.